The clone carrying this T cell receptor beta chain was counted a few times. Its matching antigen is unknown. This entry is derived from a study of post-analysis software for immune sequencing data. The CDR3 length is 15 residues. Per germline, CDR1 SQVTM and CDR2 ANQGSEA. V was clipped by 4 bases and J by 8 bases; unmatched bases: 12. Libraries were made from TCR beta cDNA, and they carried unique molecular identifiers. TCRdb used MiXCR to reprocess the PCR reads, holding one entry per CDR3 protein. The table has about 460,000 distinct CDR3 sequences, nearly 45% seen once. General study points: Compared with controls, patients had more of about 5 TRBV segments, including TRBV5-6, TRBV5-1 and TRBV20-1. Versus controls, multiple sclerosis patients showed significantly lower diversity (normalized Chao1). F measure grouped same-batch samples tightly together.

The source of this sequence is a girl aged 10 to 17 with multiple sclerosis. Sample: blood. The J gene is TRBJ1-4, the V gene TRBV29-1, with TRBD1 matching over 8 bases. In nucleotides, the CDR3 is TGCAGCGTTGGCGAAACCGGGACAGGCTTGGAAAAACTGTTTTTT. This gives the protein CSVGETGTGLEKLFF. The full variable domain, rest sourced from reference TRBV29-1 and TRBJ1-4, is SAVISQKPSRDICQRGTSLTIQCQVDSQVTMMFWYRQQPGQSLTLIATANQGSEATYESGFVIDKFPISRPNLTFSTLTVSNMSPEDSSIYLCSVGETGTGLEKLFFGSGTQLSVL.